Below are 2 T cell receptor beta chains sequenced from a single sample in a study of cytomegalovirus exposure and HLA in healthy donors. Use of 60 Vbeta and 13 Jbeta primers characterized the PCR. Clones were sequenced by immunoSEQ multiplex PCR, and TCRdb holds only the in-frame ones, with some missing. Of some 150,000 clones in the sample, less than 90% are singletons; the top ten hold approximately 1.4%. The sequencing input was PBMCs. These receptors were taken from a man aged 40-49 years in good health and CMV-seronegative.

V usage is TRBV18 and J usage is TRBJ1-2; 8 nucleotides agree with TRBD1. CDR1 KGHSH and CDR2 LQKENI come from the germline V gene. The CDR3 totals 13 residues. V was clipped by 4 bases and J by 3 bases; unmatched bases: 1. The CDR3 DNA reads TGTGCCAGCTCACGGGGACAGGACTATGGCTACACCTTC. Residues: CASSRGQDYGYTF.

The CDR3 coding sequence is TGTGCCATCAGTGAGGGGCCGACGAGCTCCTACAATGAGCAGTTCTTC. Residues: CAISEGPTSSYNEQFF. V usage is TRBV10-3 and J usage is TRBJ2-1; the D is unclear. Per germline, CDR1 ENHRY and CDR2 SYGVKD. CDR3 length: 16 amino acids. V shed 2 bases and J shed 0 bases, with 11 bases lying between them.